The table lists the clone carrying this TCR beta chain with a few counts. Clones were read by immunoSEQ multiplex PCR, and TCRdb kept only the in-frame ones, dropping some. The sample has just under 350,000 clones, around 67% seen once. The V end lost 11 bases, the J end lost 0 bases, and 20 bases lay between the germline ends. CDR1 SGHTA and CDR2 FQGTGA come from the germline V gene. The CDR3 sequence is 16 residues long. This sample is drawn from a study of shared clonotypes between healthy human individuals. This chain uses TRBV7-3 with TRBJ1-5; TRBD1 is a possible D gene (5 bases). The sample taken for sequencing was memory CD4+ T cells sorted from blood. As to subset: CD45RA-negative fraction. The clonotype comes from a man aged 25-45 years in good health. CDR3 residues: CALGGRRAYSNQPQHF. CDR3 nucleotide sequence: TGTGCCCTGGGGGGGAGGAGAGCTTATAGCAATCAGCCCCAGCATTTT.